The 25 T cell receptor beta chains listed next were all sequenced from one sample in a study of shared clonotypes between healthy human individuals. Assay: immunoSEQ multiplex PCR; the TCRdb copy retains only in-frame clones and omits some. The data hold approximately 470,000 clones, with about 85% observed a single time. Sequencing was carried out using PBMCs. Receptors originate from a woman aged 40 to 55 in good health. Some clones in this sample may be carry-over from other donors' samples.

The chain has TRBV28 and TRBJ2-7; D not resolved. From germline, CDR1 is MDHEN and CDR2 SYDVKM. The CDR3 consists of 15 residues. The V end was cut by 4 bases, the J end by 3 bases, with 16 bases between. CDR3 loop: CASSSPADPNYEQYF. The CDR3 DNA is TGTGCCAGCAGTTCCCCCGCGGACCCCAACTACGAGCAGTACTTC.

The chain uses TRBV6-1 and TRBJ2-7; D remains ambiguous. This CDR3 is built from 13 residues. Deletions cut 5 bases from V and 6 bases from J, with 14 bases between. CDR1 MNHNS and CDR2 SASEGT come from the germline V gene. The CDR3 loop is CASSTPWNSEQYF. CDR3 DNA sequence: TGTGCCAGCAGTACCCCCTGGAATTCCGAGCAGTACTTC.

The rearrangement joins TRBV30 to TRBJ2-1; 10 nucleotides match TRBD2. V lost 1 base, J lost 6 bases, and 6 bases stayed unmatched. There are 15 residues in the CDR3. Germline V gene lookup returns CDR1 GTSNPN and CDR2 SVGIG (reference sequence). The CDR3 protein is CAWSASSGRLNEQFF. CDR3 bases: TGTGCCTGGAGTGCGTCTAGCGGGAGACTCAATGAGCAGTTCTTC.

The V gene is TRBV5-1, the J gene TRBJ2-3, with 9 bases fitting TRBD2. CDR1 is SGHRS and CDR2 is YFSETQ in the germline V gene. The CDR3 is 15 residues long. V gave up 4 bases and J gave up 6 bases; unmatched junction bases: 9. The CDR3 spells CASSNPAGGMDTQYF. CDR3 DNA sequence: TGCGCCAGCAGCAACCCGGCGGGAGGGATGGATACGCAGTATTTT.

V gene TRBV11-2 combines with J gene TRBJ2-2, with 10 bases lining up with TRBD2. Germline loops: CDR1 SGHAT, CDR2 FQNNGV. The CDR3 contains 19 residues. V shed 2 bases and J 1 base; nucleotides not matched to a gene: 10. CDR3 coding DNA: TGTGCCAGCAGCTTAAAAGGGCGGGGACTAGCGTTGAACACCGGGGAGCTGTTTTTT. It translates to CASSLKGRGLALNTGELFF.

This chain uses TRBV6-5 with TRBJ2-7; no clear D gene. This CDR3 has 15 amino acids. Germline V gene data show CDR1 as MNHEY and CDR2 as SVGAGI. Trimming took off 2 bases at V and 0 bases at J, with 11 bases between the two ends. CDR3 loop: CASSYRVASSYEQYF. DNA for the CDR3: TGTGCCAGCAGTTACAGGGTTGCGAGCTCCTACGAGCAGTACTTC.

This chain connects TRBV4-1 to TRBJ2-5, with D possibly TRBD2 on 5 matching bases. Germline CDR1 is MGHRA and CDR2 is YSYEKL. The CDR3 consists of 13 residues. V lost 6 bases and J lost 5, with 13 bases in between. The CDR3 DNA is TGCGCCAGCAGTCAACTAGTAGGCGAGACCCAGTACTTC. It translates to CASSQLVGETQYF.

V gene TRBV5-1 combines with J gene TRBJ2-7; TRBD1 might be the D (6 bases). Deletions cut 4 bases from V and 0 bases from J, with 14 bases between. The CDR3 is 15 residues long. In germline, CDR1 is SGHRS, CDR2 YFSETQ. CDR3: CASSRTGLSSYEQYF. The DNA for the CDR3 is TGCGCCAGCAGCCGTACAGGGCTCAGCTCCTACGAGCAGTACTTC. Together with reference TRBV5-1 and TRBJ2-7, the CDR3 gives the full variable domain: KAGVTQTPRYLIKTRGQQVTLSCSPISGHRSVSWYQQTPGQGLQFLFEYFSETQRNKGNFPGRFSGRQFSNSRSEMNVSTLELGDSALYLCASSRTGLSSYEQYFGPGTRLTVT.

This clone was recorded once. The chain recombines TRBV30 with TRBJ2-2, with TRBD2 identical over 8 bases. Trimming removed 5 bases from V and 1 base from J; junction bases left unmatched: 6. The CDR3 sequence is 15 residues long. Germline CDR1 and CDR2: GTSNPN and SVGIG (reference sequence). CDR3 amino acids: CAWSRTSRNTGELFF. CDR3 coding DNA: TGTGCCTGGTCTAGGACTAGCAGGAACACCGGGGAGCTGTTTTTT.

V usage is TRBV18 and J usage is TRBJ2-7; TRBD2 matches at 8 bases. This CDR3 has 15 amino acids. Germline V lookup: CDR1 KGHSH, CDR2 LQKENI. V was clipped by 2 bases and J by 3 bases; unmatched bases: 6. CDR3 nucleotides: TGTGCCAGCTCACCATTGACCGGGGGGGGCTACGAGCAGTACTTC. It yields the protein CASSPLTGGGYEQYF.

Points on this clone: A read error may explain this, as a much larger clone is one base away. This chain uses TRBV6-6 with TRBJ2-1, with D perhaps TRBD2 (5 bases). This CDR3 spans 10 amino acids. The germline CDR1 and CDR2 sequences are MNHNY and SVGAGI (reference sequence). The CDR3, as DNA: TGTGCCAGCGGGAGCGTAGAGCGGTTCTTC. Its translation is CASGSVERFF.

This clone was detected only once. V is TRBV27 and J is TRBJ1-1, with a tentative D call TRBD1 (5 bases). The CDR3 is made up of 15 amino acids. Germline lookup yields CDR1 MNHEY and CDR2 SMNVEV (reference sequence). Between the trimmed V and J ends, which lost 3 bases and 1 base, there was a span of 12 bases. The chain's CDR3 is CASSFLGGGNTEAFF. CDR3 DNA sequence: TGTGCCAGCAGTTTTCTCGGGGGTGGGAACACTGAAGCTTTCTTT.

The chain joins TRBV4-2 to TRBJ2-1; 8 positions agree with TRBD2. CDR1 and CDR2 from the germline V gene are LGHNA and YNFKEQ. The CDR3 length is 17 residues. Trimming removed 4 bases from V and 1 base from J; junction bases left unmatched: 9. The CDR3 loop reads CASSPQLAAKSYNEQFF. As DNA, the CDR3 is TGTGCCAGCAGCCCCCAACTAGCGGCCAAGTCCTACAATGAGCAGTTCTTC.

Comments on this clone: Only one base separates this from a far larger clonotype, so it likely reflects a read error. The V call is TRBV4-3, the J call TRBJ2-2; 8 bases align to TRBD1. The CDR3 sequence is 18 residues long. Germline values: CDR1 LGHNA, CDR2 YSLEER. The CDR3, as DNA: TGCGCCAGCAGCCAAGAGGAGACCAGGGGGCTAGGCACCGAGGAGCTGTTTTTT. Translating gives CASSQEETRGLGTEELFF.

About this clone: A far more abundant clone sits one base away, making this likely a read error. The chain combines TRBV30 with TRBJ1-5; D may be TRBD1 (5 bases). This CDR3 has 13 amino acids. The germline V gene has CDR1 GTSNPN and CDR2 SVGIG (reference sequence). The CDR3 loop is CAWNMGGNQPQPF. The CDR3 DNA follows: TGTGCCTGGAATATGGGGGGTAATCAGCCCCAGCCTTTT.

The chain recombines TRBV9 with TRBJ2-7; tentatively, D is TRBD1 or TRBD2 (5 bases each). Trimming pared 0 bases from V and 4 bases from J, leaving 14 bases between. CDR1 and CDR2 (germline): SGDLS, YYNGEE. CDR3 length: 15 residues. The CDR3 loop reads CASSVGVGWGYEQYF. The DNA for the CDR3 is TGTGCCAGCAGCGTAGGCGTTGGGTGGGGGTACGAGCAGTACTTC.

The chain recombines TRBV28 with TRBJ2-1; tentative D call: TRBD2 (5 bases). Germline V gene sequence: CDR1 MDHEN, CDR2 SYDVKM. V dropped 7 bases and J dropped 4 bases, with 11 bases sitting between them. The CDR3 consists of 13 residues. The DNA for the CDR3 is TGTGCCAGCATCCCGCGGGCTTACAATGAGCAGTTCTTC. It is translated as CASIPRAYNEQFF.

In this sample, this clone turned up once. V and J are TRBV10-3 and TRBJ2-5; 9 bases line up with TRBD2. Trimming cost V 4 bases and J 4 bases; bases outside gene matches: 10. CDR1 and CDR2 (germline): ENHRY, SYGVKD. There are 16 residues in the CDR3. CDR3 protein: CAISGGAGGRLETQYF. The CDR3 DNA follows: TGTGCCATCAGTGGAGGAGCGGGAGGTAGGCTAGAGACCCAGTACTTC.

V usage is TRBV18 and J usage is TRBJ2-1; tentatively, D is TRBD1 (5 bases). The V gene's germline CDR1 is KGHSH and CDR2 LQKENI. This CDR3 contains 15 residues. Trimming removed 2 bases at V and 6 bases at J, with 14 bases between. CDR3 region: CASSPGHGVSNEQFF. The CDR3 coding sequence is TGTGCCAGCTCACCAGGACATGGGGTAAGCAATGAGCAGTTCTTC.

The V call is TRBV7-3, the J call TRBJ2-7; D gene unclear. Per the germline V gene, CDR1 is SGHTA and CDR2 is FQGTGA. There are 14 residues in the CDR3. V dropped 2 bases and J dropped 3 bases, with 11 bases sitting between them. CDR3 sequence (DNA): TGTGCCAGCAGCTTATTTCCAGGAAACTACGAGCAGTACTTC. Its translation: CASSLFPGNYEQYF.

V gene TRBV9 combines with J gene TRBJ2-1; 10 nucleotides align to TRBD2. Germline CDR1 is SGDLS and CDR2 is YYNGEE. This CDR3 has 15 residues. V shed 1 base and J 4 bases; nucleotides not matched to a gene: 2. The DNA for the CDR3 is TGTGCCAGCAGCGTACAAGCGGGAGGGTACAATGAGCAGTTCTTC. It specifies CASSVQAGGYNEQFF.

In its sample, this clone was seen once. The chain carries TRBV4-1 and TRBJ1-1; D perhaps matches TRBD1 (5 bases). The V end lost 0 bases, the J end lost 4 bases, and 9 bases lay between the germline ends. This CDR3 has 14 amino acids. The V gene's germline CDR1 is MGHRA and CDR2 YSYEKL. In DNA, the CDR3 is TGCGCCAGCAGCCAAGATGCCGGGGGCACTGAAGCTTTCTTT. As protein: CASSQDAGGTEAFF.

The table lists this clone with a count of one. The V and J genes are TRBV10-1 and TRBJ2-5, with TRBD1 identical over 8 bases. Germline V CDR1 and CDR2: WNHNN, SYGVQD (reference sequence). There are 16 residues in the CDR3. V lost 6 bases and J lost 7; bases outside the gene matches: 16. The CDR3: CASSGGGRGPSRTQYF. CDR3 nucleotide sequence: TGCGCCAGCAGCGGGGGCGGCAGGGGGCCCTCAAGGACCCAGTACTTC.

The rearrangement links TRBV10-3 to TRBJ2-5; 8 bases align to TRBD1. CDR1 and CDR2 (germline): ENHRY, SYGVKD. CDR3 length: 16 amino acids. Trimming at V came to 0 bases and at J to 2 bases, leaving 5 bases not matched to a gene. The CDR3 reads CAISESGQGGQETQYF. In DNA, the CDR3 is TGTGCCATCAGTGAGTCCGGACAGGGTGGGCAAGAGACCCAGTACTTC.

The V gene is TRBV6-6, the J gene TRBJ1-3, with D unclear. Deletions cut 7 bases from V and 8 bases from J, with 18 bases between. This CDR3 has 14 amino acids. From germline, CDR1 is MNHNY and CDR2 SVGAGI (reference sequence). The chain's CDR3 is CASTLRPEKYTIYF. The CDR3 nucleotides read TGTGCCAGCACTCTACGACCGGAGAAATACACCATATATTTT.